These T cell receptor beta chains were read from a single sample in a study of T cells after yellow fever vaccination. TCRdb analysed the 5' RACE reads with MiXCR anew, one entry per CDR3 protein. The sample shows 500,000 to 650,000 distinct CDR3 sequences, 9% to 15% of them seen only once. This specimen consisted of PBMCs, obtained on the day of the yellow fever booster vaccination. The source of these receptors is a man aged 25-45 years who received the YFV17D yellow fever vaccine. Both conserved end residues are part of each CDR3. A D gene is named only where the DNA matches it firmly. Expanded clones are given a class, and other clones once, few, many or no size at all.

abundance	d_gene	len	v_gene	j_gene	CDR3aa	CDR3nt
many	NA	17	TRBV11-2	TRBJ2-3	CASSWRGAHLSTDTQYF	TGTGCCAGCAGCTGGAGGGGTGCCCACCTAAGCACAGATACGCAGTATTTT
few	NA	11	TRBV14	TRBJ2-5	CASSQLGSQYF	TGTGCCAGCAGCCAGCTAGGGAGCCAGTACTTC
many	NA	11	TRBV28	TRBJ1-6	CASSSNSPLHF	TGTGCCAGCAGCAGCAATTCACCCCTCCACTTT
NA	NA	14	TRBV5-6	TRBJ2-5	CASSLNRRQETQYF	TGTGCCAGCAGCTTGAACAGACGTCAAGAGACCCAGTACTTC
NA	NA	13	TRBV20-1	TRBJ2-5	CSAEWEGGETQYF	TGCAGTGCTGAGTGGGAGGGGGGAGAGACCCAGTACTTC
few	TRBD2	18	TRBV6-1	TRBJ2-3	CASSPGTSPTSSTDTQYF	TGTGCCAGCAGCCCCGGGACTAGCCCAACTTCTAGCACAGATACGCAGTATTTT
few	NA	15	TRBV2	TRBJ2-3	CASSVEDTGADTQYF	TGTGCCAGCAGCGTTGAGGATACCGGGGCAGATACGCAGTATTTT
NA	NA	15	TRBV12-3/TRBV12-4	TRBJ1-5	CASSLGGSYNQPQHF	TGTGCCAGCAGTTTAGGGGGAAGCTATAATCAGCCCCAGCATTTT
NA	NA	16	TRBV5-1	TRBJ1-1	CASGEFGTRSSTEAFF	TGCGCCAGCGGGGAATTCGGGACTCGATCTTCCACTGAAGCTTTCTTT
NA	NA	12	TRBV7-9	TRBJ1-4	CASSLDGEKLFF	TGTGCCAGCAGCTTAGACGGAGAAAAACTGTTTTTT
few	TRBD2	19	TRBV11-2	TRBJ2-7	CASSYQLSGGRAGAYEQYF	TGTGCCAGCAGTTACCAATTATCTGGCGGGAGGGCGGGGGCCTACGAGCAGTACTTC
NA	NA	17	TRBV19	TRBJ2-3	CASSARDQHQRTDTQYF	TGTGCCAGTAGTGCCCGGGACCAACACCAACGCACAGATACGCAGTATTTT
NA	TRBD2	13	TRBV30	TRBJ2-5	CAWSRASGETQYF	TGTGCCTGGAGTAGGGCTAGCGGTGAGACCCAGTACTTC
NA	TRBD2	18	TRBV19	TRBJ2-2	CASSTQGLAGRVTGELFF	TGTGCCAGTAGTACCCAGGGACTAGCAGGTCGAGTCACCGGGGAGCTGTTTTTT
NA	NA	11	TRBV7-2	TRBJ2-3	CASTDTETQYF	TGTGCCAGCACCGATACTGAAACGCAGTATTTT
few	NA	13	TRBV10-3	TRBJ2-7	CAISEAGTYEQYF	TGTGCCATCAGTGAGGCGGGAACCTACGAGCAGTACTTC
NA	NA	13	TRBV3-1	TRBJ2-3	CASSPKSRDTQYF	TGTGCCAGCAGCCCAAAATCGAGGGATACGCAGTATTTT
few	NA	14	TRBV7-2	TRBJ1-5	CASSLVGGEQPQHF	TGTGCCAGCAGCTTAGTTGGGGGGGAACAGCCCCAGCATTTT
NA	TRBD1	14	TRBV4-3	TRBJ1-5	CASSPRTGAQPQHF	TGCGCCAGCAGCCCCCGGACAGGGGCTCAGCCCCAGCATTTT
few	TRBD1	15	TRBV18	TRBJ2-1	CASSATGNRLDEQFF	TGTGCCAGCTCAGCGACAGGGAACCGATTGGATGAGCAGTTCTTC
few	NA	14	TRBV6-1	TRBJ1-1	CASSLGVGDTEAFF	TGTGCCAGCAGTCTCGGGGTGGGCGACACTGAAGCTTTCTTT
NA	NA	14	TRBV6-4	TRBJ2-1	CASSAGWGSNEQFF	TGTGCCAGCAGTGCGGGTTGGGGGAGTAATGAGCAGTTCTTC
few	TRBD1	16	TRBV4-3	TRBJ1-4	CASSQGPGTENEKLFF	TGCGCCAGCAGCCAAGGCCCCGGGACAGAGAATGAAAAACTGTTTTTT
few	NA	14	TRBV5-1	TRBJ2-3	CASSFGEGTDTQYF	TGCGCCAGCAGCTTTGGGGAGGGCACAGATACGCAGTATTTT
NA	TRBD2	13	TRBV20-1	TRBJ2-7	CSAWTSGTYEQYF	TGCAGTGCTTGGACTAGCGGGACCTACGAGCAGTACTTC
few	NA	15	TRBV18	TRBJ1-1	CASSPPRVRNTEAFF	TGTGCCAGCTCACCACCCAGGGTGAGGAACACTGAAGCTTTCTTT
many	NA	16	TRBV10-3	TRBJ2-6	CAISVERADGANVLTF	TGTGCCATCAGTGTGGAACGTGCGGACGGGGCCAACGTCCTGACTTTC
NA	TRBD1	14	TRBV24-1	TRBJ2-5	CATSDPTGEETQYF	TGTGCCACCAGTGATCCGACAGGGGAAGAGACCCAGTACTTC
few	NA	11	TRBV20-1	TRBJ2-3	CSALVPNTQYF	TGCAGTGCCCTCGTACCCAATACGCAGTATTTT
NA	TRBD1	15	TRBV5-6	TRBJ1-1	CASSSKDRLNTEAFF	TGTGCCAGCAGCTCGAAGGACAGGCTGAACACTGAAGCTTTCTTT
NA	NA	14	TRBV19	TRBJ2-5	CASSMFSEQETQYF	TGTGCCAGTAGTATGTTCTCGGAGCAAGAGACCCAGTACTTC
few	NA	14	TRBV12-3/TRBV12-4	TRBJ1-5	CASLQGTSNQPQHF	TGTGCCAGCTTGCAGGGCACAAGCAATCAGCCCCAGCATTTT
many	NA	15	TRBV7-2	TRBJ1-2	CASSLTGGPNYGYTF	TGTGCCAGCAGCCTTACAGGAGGACCTAACTATGGCTACACCTTC